Described below is a single T cell receptor (beta chain) sequence and its context. The antigen is unknown. The germline CDR1 and CDR2 sequences are ENHRY and SYGVKD. With 2 bases removed from V and 2 bases from J, the gap between germline ends came to 4 bases. The length of the CDR3 is 13 residues. Sequenced by immunoSEQ multiplex PCR; TCRdb stores in-frame clones only, minus some. The profile shows some 7,800 clones, 72% of them singletons. The data originate from a study of immune evolution from preneoplasia to lung adenocarcinoma. Study overall: HLA loss of heterozygosity: 6% to 7.5% AIS, about 15% MIA, around 33% ADC, none AAH.

After pathologic assessment, macro-dissection selected premalignant or tumor cells for extraction. The study's findings and limits: Highest clonality occurred in KRAS-mutant, not EGFR-mutant or double wild-type, nodules. Normal lung had highest clonality; later lesions appeared denser, more diverse.

The clonotype comes from a donor at least 70 years old with lung adenocarcinoma. Some clones in this sample may be carry-over from other donors' samples. Sequenced material: FFPE lung adenocarcinoma in situ tissue. The rearrangement links TRBV10-3 to TRBJ2-1, with D hard to call. CDR3 protein: CAISEGTYNEQFF. CDR3 nucleotides: TGTGCCATCAGTGAGGGAACCTACAATGAGCAGTTCTTC.